The subject of this entry is one T cell receptor (beta chain). Authors' processing steps: Amplification of reference gene primers provided the estimated nucleated cell counts. The assay was immunoSEQ multiplex PCR, and TCRdb's table has in-frame clones only and misses some. The V and J calls and clone size come from that table; D and trimming were worked out from the DNA. Among a few hundred thousand clones listed, 90% were seen once. The data were taken from a study of blood T cell repertoires in COVID-19. Looking at the study overall: Specimens from acute and convalescent COVID-19 originated in the United States, Italy and Spain.

The ends were cut back, 3 bases at V and 2 bases at J, with 8 bases in the middle. Germline CDR1 and CDR2: MDHEN and SYDVKM. The CDR3 runs to 15 residues. Each participant's cohort was designated according to participant-reported clinical history. All recovered Cohort 3 donors got two negative PCRs, got clearance, or saw symptom resolution. The chain uses TRBV28 and TRBJ2-6; D not resolved. Sample: PBMCs or T cells enriched from blood (not recorded which). The clonotype originates from a man aged 18 to 35 who had recovered from COVID-19. CDR3: CASSFFRAGANVLTF. The CDR3, as DNA: TGTGCCAGCAGTTTTTTCCGGGCTGGGGCCAACGTCCTGACTTTC.